Below, 27 T cell receptor beta chains from the same sample are listed, as sequenced in a study of blood T cell repertoires in COVID-19. Using immunoSEQ multiplex PCR, the repertoire was profiled, and TCRdb retains in-frame clones only, with some absent. The sample lists some 250,000 clones, approximately 83% occurring once. The sequenced sample was peripheral blood. These TCRs come from a woman in her twenties or thirties who had recovered from COVID-19.

This chain uses TRBV6-2 or TRBV6-3 with TRBJ2-5; possibly TRBD1 for D (6 bases). V shed 5 bases and J shed 4 bases, with 14 bases lying between them. This CDR3 comprises 14 residues. Per germline, CDR1 MNHEY and CDR2 SVGEGT. CDR3 protein: CASSGDTTRETQYF. Here the CDR3 DNA reads TGTGCCAGCAGTGGGGACACCACCAGAGAGACCCAGTACTTC.

As to this clone: Other DNA sequences in the same sample also yield this CDR3. The CDR3 reads CASRPGLAGEQFF. The DNA for the CDR3 is TGTGCCAGCAGACCGGGACTAGCGGGTGAGCAGTTCTTC. The chain recombines TRBV6-5 with TRBJ2-1, with 12 bases lining up with TRBD2. Germline V gives CDR1 MNHEY, CDR2 SVGAGI. This CDR3 region has 13 residues. After removal of 6 bases from V and 9 bases from J, the junction contained 3 bases not matched to a gene.

The table lists this clone with a few counts. The chain is built from TRBV11-1 and TRBJ1-5; 9 bases match TRBD1. The V gene's germline CDR1 is SGHAT and CDR2 FQDESV (reference sequence). The CDR3 is made up of 13 amino acids. After removal of 3 bases from V and 8 bases from J, the junction contained 2 bases not matched to a gene. The CDR3 protein is CASSFDRGEPQHF. In DNA, the CDR3 is TGTGCCAGCAGCTTTGACAGGGGGGAGCCCCAGCATTTT.

The chain carries TRBV19 and TRBJ2-7; 7 nucleotides line up with TRBD2. V trimming: 4 bases; J trimming: 4 bases; junction bases outside the gene matches: 13. The CDR3 totals 16 residues. Germline values: CDR1 LNHDA, CDR2 SQIVND (reference sequence). The CDR3 sequence is CASSRTSRSTQYEQYF. The CDR3 coding sequence is TGTGCCAGTAGTAGGACTAGTCGCAGCACTCAATACGAGCAGTACTTC.

A few counts support this clone. The chain uses TRBV5-1 and TRBJ1-2; possibly TRBD1 for D (5 bases). The CDR3 totals 15 residues. V was pared by 2 bases and J by 1 base, with 12 bases between. Germline V gene data show CDR1 as SGHRS and CDR2 as YFSETQ. CDR3 sequence: CASSFGQGNNYGYTF. The CDR3 DNA sequence: TGCGCCAGCAGCTTCGGTCAGGGCAATAACTATGGCTACACCTTC.

The V call is TRBV27, the J call TRBJ2-6; TRBD1 matches 10 bases. Germline CDR1 and CDR2: MNHEY and SMNVEV (reference sequence). V dropped 8 bases and J dropped 1; count of bases not matched to a gene: 14. The CDR3 runs to 19 residues. CDR3 DNA sequence: TGTGCCAGCTCCCCAATGGGGGACAGGGGTTCGTCTGGGGCCAACGTCCTGACTTTC. It specifies CASSPMGDRGSSGANVLTF. The full variable domain, completed using reference TRBV27 and TRBJ2-6, is EAQVTQNPRYLITVTGKKLTVTCSQNMNHEYMSWYRQDPGLGLRQIYYSMNVEVTDKGDVPEGYKVSRKEKRNFPLILESPSPNQTSLYFCASSPMGDRGSSGANVLTFGAGSRLTVL.

The V call is TRBV4-1, the J call TRBJ2-3; 9 nucleotides align to TRBD1. V lost 1 base to trimming and J lost 4 bases; unmatched junction nucleotides: 9. This CDR3 comprises 17 residues. The germline V gene encodes CDR1 MGHRA and CDR2 YSYEKL. In DNA form, the CDR3 reads TGCGCCAGCAGCCAAGTCGGGACAGGGTTGGGCGCAGATACGCAGTATTTT. Translation: CASSQVGTGLGADTQYF.

The chain couples TRBV12-3 or TRBV12-4 to TRBJ1-4, with D hard to call. This CDR3 has 13 residues. V lost 4 bases and J lost 8, with 11 bases in between. The CDR3 bases are TGTGCCAGCAGTTCTTGGAGTGGAGAAAAACTGTTTTTT. It specifies CASSSWSGEKLFF.

The chain couples TRBV5-4 to TRBJ2-7, with 12 positions matching TRBD1. This CDR3 is built from 14 residues. Germline V gene lookup returns CDR1 SGHNT and CDR2 YYREEE (reference sequence). V was clipped by 4 bases and J by 5 bases; unmatched bases: 4. Here the CDR3 DNA reads TGTGCCAGCAGCCGGGACAGGGGGCGAGACGAGCAGTACTTC. This encodes CASSRDRGRDEQYF.

The J gene is TRBJ2-1, the V gene TRBV9; 7 bases line up with TRBD2. The CDR3 totals 15 residues. From germline, CDR1 is SGDLS and CDR2 YYNGEE. J was trimmed by 5 bases and V by 3 bases; bases with no gene match: 8. CDR3 in amino acids: CASSAGLQPNNEQFF. In DNA form, the CDR3 reads TGTGCCAGCAGCGCGGGACTACAACCTAACAATGAGCAGTTCTTC.

This chain connects TRBV2 to TRBJ2-7; D is unclear. CDR1 is SNHLY, CDR2 FYNNEI, per germline. Between the trimmed V and J ends, which lost 6 bases and 5 bases, there was a span of 14 bases. This CDR3 comprises 13 residues. The CDR3 here is CASRGLVGDEQYF. DNA for the CDR3: TGTGCCAGCAGAGGCCTGGTAGGAGACGAGCAGTACTTC.

This clone was found once. The chain employs TRBV2 and TRBJ2-7; a possible D gene is TRBD2 (5 bases). Trimming pared 9 bases from V and 5 bases from J, leaving 17 bases between. The CDR3 runs 13 residues. Germline values: CDR1 SNHLY, CDR2 FYNNEI. In nucleotides, the CDR3 is TGTGCCAGTGGAAGAACTAGTCCTCACGAGCAGTACTTC. It yields the protein CASGRTSPHEQYF.

The rearrangement uses TRBV13 and TRBJ2-7, with TRBD2 matching 12 bases. This CDR3 has 18 amino acids. The V gene's germline CDR1 is PRHDT and CDR2 FYEKMQ (reference sequence). V gave up 5 bases and J gave up 0 bases; unmatched junction bases: 11. The CDR3 DNA reads as TGTGCCAGCAGCCCCTCGACTAGCGGGGGTGGATTCTCCTACGAGCAGTACTTC. Translating it yields CASSPSTSGGGFSYEQYF. The full variable domain, in which reference TRBV13 and TRBJ2-7 provide the parts outside the CDR3, is AAGVIQSPRHLIKEKRETATLKCYPIPRHDTVYWYQQGPGQDPQFLISFYEKMQSDKGSIPDRFSAQQFSDYHSELNMSSLELGDSALYFCASSPSTSGGGFSYEQYFGPGTRLTVT.

The chain has TRBV10-3 and TRBJ2-5, with a possible D match to TRBD2 (5 bases). The CDR3 has 15 amino acids. Germline values: CDR1 ENHRY, CDR2 SYGVKD. Deletions cut 0 bases from V and 5 bases from J, with 13 bases between. The CDR3 nucleotides read TGTGCCATCAGTGAGTCCAAGCGGTCGGGGGAGACCCAGTACTTC. It encodes CAISESKRSGETQYF.

This chain uses TRBV5-1 with TRBJ2-3; D gene ambiguous. This CDR3 is 14 amino acids long. The germline V gene has CDR1 SGHRS and CDR2 YFSETQ. Trimming took 0 bases from V and 1 from J, leaving 6 bases between them. The CDR3 sequence is CASSLDFRTDTQYF. The CDR3 bases are TGCGCCAGCAGCTTGGACTTTCGCACAGATACGCAGTATTTT.

The chain couples TRBV20-1 to TRBJ1-1, with D perhaps matching TRBD1 (5 bases). This CDR3 comprises 14 residues. Looked up from germline, CDR1 is DFQATT and CDR2 is SNEGSKA (reference sequence). The V gene lost 3 bases and the J gene lost 4 bases, with 15 bases spanning the gap. The CDR3 DNA follows: TGCAGTGCTAGTGTATGGCAGGGTGGCACTGAAGCTTTCTTT. It specifies CSASVWQGGTEAFF.

J is TRBJ1-3 and V is TRBV10-2; perhaps TRBD1 as D (6 bases). This CDR3 region has 15 residues. Looked up from germline, CDR1 is WSHSY and CDR2 is SAAADI. V shed 6 bases and J shed 2 bases, with 14 bases lying between them. The CDR3 region is CASSPTGQAGNTIYF. The CDR3 nucleotides are TGCGCCAGCAGCCCTACAGGGCAAGCTGGAAACACCATATATTTT.

The CDR3 DNA follows: TGTGCCGGCGCCAGGGACACCGGGGAGCTGTTTTTT. Translation: CAGARDTGELFF. The V gene is TRBV2, the J gene TRBJ2-2; a weak D match, TRBD1 (5 bases). Germline values: CDR1 SNHLY, CDR2 FYNNEI. V lost 11 bases, J lost 3 bases, and 10 bases lay in between. The CDR3 length is 12 residues.

The chain uses TRBV7-9 and TRBJ2-4, with D perhaps matching TRBD1 (5 bases). The V end lost 6 bases, the J end lost 3 bases, and 12 bases lay between the germline ends. CDR1 and CDR2 from the germline V gene are SEHNR and FQNEAQ (reference sequence). CDR3 length equals 14 residues. The CDR3 bases are TGTGCCAGCAGAGGGGAAAATGGCAAAAACATTCAGTACTTC. Amino acids: CASRGENGKNIQYF.

This clone was recorded a few times. J is TRBJ2-7 and V is TRBV18, with D unclear. CDR1 is KGHSH, CDR2 LQKENI, per germline. The CDR3 is 12 residues long. V was pared by 3 bases and J by 5 bases, with 8 bases between. Here the CDR3 reads CASSPNTNEQYF. In nucleotides, the CDR3 is TGTGCCAGCTCACCTAATACTAACGAGCAGTACTTC.

J is TRBJ1-2 and V is TRBV2; 8 bases align to TRBD1. Germline CDR1 reads SNHLY; CDR2 reads FYNNEI. This CDR3 comprises 15 residues. After removal of 6 bases from V and 3 bases from J, the junction contained 9 bases not matched to a gene. CDR3 in amino acids: CASRAGGAGDYGYTF. CDR3 nucleotide sequence: TGTGCCAGCAGAGCAGGGGGCGCCGGGGACTATGGCTACACCTTC. The variable domain in full, with the rest retrieved from reference TRBV2 and TRBJ1-2, is EPEVTQTPSHQVTQMGQEVILRCVPISNHLYFYWYRQILGQKVEFLVSFYNNEISEKSEIFDDQFSVERPDGSNFTLKIRSTKLEDSAMYFCASRAGGAGDYGYTFGSGTRLTVV.

The V gene is TRBV7-7, the J gene TRBJ2-3; 10 bases align to TRBD2. Germline loops: CDR1 SSHAT, CDR2 FNYEAQ (reference sequence). The length of the CDR3 is 18 residues. Trimming cost V 5 bases and J 1 base; bases outside gene matches: 12. The CDR3 DNA reads as TGTGCCAGCAGCCCGAAAACAATAGCGGGGGGCGGCACAGATACGCAGTATTTT. Amino acid sequence: CASSPKTIAGGGTDTQYF.

Worth noting for this clone: One junction end does not reproduce the germline sequence, and a read error may be involved. This chain joins TRBV20-1 and TRBJ1-2; D is perhaps TRBD1 (5 bases). CDR1 and CDR2 (germline): DFQATT, SNEGSKA (reference sequence). The CDR3 has 11 residues. The DNA of the CDR3 is TGCAGTGCTAGCATGGCAGGGTGGACCCCCTTC. As protein: CSASMAGWTPF.

V usage is TRBV4-3 and J usage is TRBJ2-7, with D maybe TRBD1 (5 bases). CDR3 length equals 14 residues. Germline values: CDR1 LGHNA, CDR2 YSLEER. Trimming shortened V by 4 bases and J by 2 bases, and 12 bases separated the two germline ends. The CDR3 protein is CASSLGQGPYEQYF. CDR3 sequence (DNA): TGCGCCAGCAGCCTTGGGCAGGGCCCCTACGAGCAGTACTTC.

This chain links TRBV5-1 with TRBJ1-5; tentative D call: TRBD1 (5 bases). Germline V gene data show CDR1 as SGHRS and CDR2 as YFSETQ. The V and J ends lost 4 bases and 2 bases respectively, with 13 bases between them. CDR3 size: 15 residues. The chain's CDR3 is CASSPGRGGNQPQHF. The CDR3 DNA is TGCGCCAGCAGCCCGGGGAGGGGAGGCAATCAGCCCCAGCATTTT.

The V and J genes are TRBV5-1 and TRBJ1-3, with 9 positions matching TRBD1. CDR3 length: 17 amino acids. V dropped 1 base and J dropped 4; count of bases not matched to a gene: 9. CDR1 and CDR2 from the germline V gene are SGHRS and YFSETQ. CDR3 loop: CASSLSGGTGGGNTIYF. CDR3 DNA: TGCGCCAGCAGCTTGTCGGGCGGTACAGGGGGCGGAAACACCATATATTTT.

The chain carries TRBV5-1 and TRBJ2-7; D remains ambiguous. Germline CDR1 SGHRS, CDR2 YFSETQ. CDR3 size: 12 residues. The V gene lost 5 bases and the J gene lost 7 bases, with 13 bases spanning the gap. The CDR3 loop reads CASSRDLREQYF. CDR3 coding DNA: TGCGCCAGCAGTCGCGATTTACGGGAGCAGTACTTC.